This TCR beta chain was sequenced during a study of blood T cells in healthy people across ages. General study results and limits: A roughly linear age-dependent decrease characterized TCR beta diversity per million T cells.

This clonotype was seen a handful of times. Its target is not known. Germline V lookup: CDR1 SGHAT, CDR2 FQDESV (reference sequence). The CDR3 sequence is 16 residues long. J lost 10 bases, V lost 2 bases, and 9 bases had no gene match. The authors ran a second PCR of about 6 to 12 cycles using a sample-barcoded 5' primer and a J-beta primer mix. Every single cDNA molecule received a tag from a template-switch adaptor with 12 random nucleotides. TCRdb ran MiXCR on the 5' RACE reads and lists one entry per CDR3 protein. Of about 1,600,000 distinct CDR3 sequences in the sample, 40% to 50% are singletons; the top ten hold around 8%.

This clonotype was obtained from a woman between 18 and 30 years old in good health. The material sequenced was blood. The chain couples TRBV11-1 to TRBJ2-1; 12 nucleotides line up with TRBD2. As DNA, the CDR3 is TGTGCCAGCAGCTTATCCGTGGGACTAGCGGGCGCGGAGCAGTTCTTC. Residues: CASSLSVGLAGAEQFF. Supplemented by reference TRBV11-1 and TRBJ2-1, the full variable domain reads EAEVAQSPRYKITEKSQAVAFWCDPISGHATLYWYRQILGQGPELLVQFQDESVVDDSQLPKDRFSAERLKGVDSTLKIQPAELGDSAMYLCASSLSVGLAGAEQFFGPGTRLTVL.